The clone carrying this T cell receptor (beta chain) was picked up a small number of times. Its target is unknown. The V gene lost 8 bases and the J gene lost 8 bases, with 19 bases spanning the gap. Germline values: CDR1 SNHLY, CDR2 FYNNEI. The CDR3 covers 14 residues. This entry is derived from a study of identical twins. Points from the study as a whole: Weaker excess twin sharing was seen among beta out-of-frame sequences. Insertions were fewer in abundant cord blood beta clonotypes, whereas memory repertoires showed none of this pattern. The study drew conclusions from cross-sectional statistical analysis, not from following the same donors.

The donor group consisted entirely of healthy Caucasians. TCRdb fed the 5' RACE reads into MiXCR, producing one record per CDR3 protein. Of about 690,000 distinct CDR3 sequences in the sample, approximately 6% were seen once. The clonotype was recovered from a man younger than 30 in good health. Sequencing was performed on naive T cells sorted from blood. J is TRBJ2-1 and V is TRBV2; D is unresolved. In nucleotides, the CDR3 is TGTGCCAGCGTCCGGCTAGTGGAAAAGGATGAGCAGTTCTTC. Translation gives CASVRLVEKDEQFF.